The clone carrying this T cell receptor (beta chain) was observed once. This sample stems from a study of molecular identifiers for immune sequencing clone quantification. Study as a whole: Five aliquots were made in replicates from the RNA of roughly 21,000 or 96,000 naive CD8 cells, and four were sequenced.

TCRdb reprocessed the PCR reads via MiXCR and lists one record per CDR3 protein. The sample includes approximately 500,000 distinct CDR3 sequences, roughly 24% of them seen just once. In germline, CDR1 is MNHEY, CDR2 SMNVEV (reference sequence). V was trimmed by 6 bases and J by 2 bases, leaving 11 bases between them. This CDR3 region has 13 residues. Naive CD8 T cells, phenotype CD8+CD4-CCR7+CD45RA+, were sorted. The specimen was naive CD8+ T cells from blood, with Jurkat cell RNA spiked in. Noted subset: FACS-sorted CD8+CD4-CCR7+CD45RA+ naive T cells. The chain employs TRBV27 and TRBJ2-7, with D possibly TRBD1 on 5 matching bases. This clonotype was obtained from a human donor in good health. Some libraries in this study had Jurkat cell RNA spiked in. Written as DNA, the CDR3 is TGTGCCAGCAGCTTACAGGATACCTACGAGCAGTACTTC. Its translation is CASSLQDTYEQYF.